Included here is one TCR beta chain sequence, with context. Its antigen is currently unknown. This sample stems from a study of shared clonotypes between healthy human individuals. Findings and limits, study-wide: Rarefaction analysis demonstrated incomplete sorted-subset sequencing notwithstanding large depth. Compared with clonotypes that all four donors shared, non-shared clonotypes had lower generation probabilities.

Generated by immunoSEQ multiplex PCR, the TCRdb table keeps only in-frame clones and is missing some. Among 2,500,000 or so clones, around 94% were seen once, and the ten largest hold around 0.14%. This CDR3 spans 15 amino acids. The V end was cut by 0 bases, the J end by 7 bases, with 10 bases between. From germline, CDR1 is MNHEY and CDR2 SMNVEV (reference sequence). Sequencing was performed on naive CD4+ T cells sorted from blood. As to subset: CD45RA+ positively selected. This chain connects TRBV27 to TRBJ1-6; TRBD1 is a possible D gene (5 bases). This clonotype was sampled from a young man in good health. CDR3 DNA sequence: TGTGCCAGCAGTTTATCGAGCAGGGTAAATTCACCCCTCCACTTT. Its protein is CASSLSSRVNSPLHF.